This T cell receptor (beta chain) stems from a study of blood T cell repertoires in COVID-19. As for the study in general: Collection of acute and convalescent COVID-19 samples took place in the United States, Italy and Spain. T cells, B-cell-depleted T cells, or PBMCs provided the cDNA or gDNA that served as material.

Trimming took off 4 bases at V and 3 bases at J, with 6 bases between the two ends. The CDR3 is 12 residues long. In the authors' methods: How many nucleated cells were present was estimated from reference gene primer amplification. Generated by immunoSEQ multiplex PCR, the TCRdb table keeps only in-frame clones and is missing some. V, J and clone size reflect that table, while D and trimming were determined from the DNA. The sample carries approximately 45,000 clones, 80% to 90% recorded once. Sequenced material: peripheral blood. The chain recombines TRBV12-3 or TRBV12-4 with TRBJ1-2, with D hard to call. This clonotype was obtained from a woman aged 40 to 50 with acute or convalescent COVID-19. This CDR3 is CASSYQDYGYTF. The CDR3 DNA reads as TGTGCCAGCAGTTACCAGGACTATGGCTACACCTTC.